This T cell receptor (beta chain) was sequenced for a study of cytomegalovirus exposure and HLA in healthy donors. Study-level results: The study listed 164 cytomegalovirus-associated TCR beta chains.

About this clone itself: The antigen remains unidentified.

V gave up 7 bases and J gave up 5 bases; unmatched junction bases: 5. This CDR3 region has 14 residues. CDR1 and CDR2 from the germline V gene are SEHNR and FQNEAQ (reference sequence). PCR employed 60 Vbeta and 13 Jbeta primers. Only in-frame clones appear in the TCRdb table, and some are missing; sequencing was by immunoSEQ multiplex PCR. In all, the sample yields about 160,000 clones. The sample comprised PBMCs. This sequence joins TRBV7-9 and TRBJ2-1; TRBD1 agrees at 10 bases. The source of this sequence is a man under 40 in good health and CMV-seronegative. The CDR3 DNA is TGTGCCAGCATGAGACAGGGGGCTAACAATGAGCAGTTCTTC. Its translation: CASMRQGANNEQFF. The whole variable domain, remainder taken from reference TRBV7-9 and TRBJ2-1, is DTGVSQNPRHKITKRGQNVTFRCDPISEHNRLYWYRQTLGQGPEFLTYFQNEAQLEKSRLLSDRFSAERPKGSFSTLEIQRTEQGDSAMYLCASMRQGANNEQFFGPGTRLTVL.